Listed below are T cell receptor beta chains from one sample, sequenced in a study of Ad26.COV2.S vaccination and SARS-CoV-2 variants. TCRdb keeps only in-frame clones here, not all; method: immunoSEQ multiplex PCR. Of 350,000 to 450,000 clones listed, approximately 92% are singletons. The input for sequencing was peripheral blood, taken in a trial of Ad26.COV2.S vaccine versus placebo. These receptors were taken from a person aged 18-65 years who received the Ad26.COV2.S COVID-19 vaccine or a placebo. CDR3s include the opening cysteine and the closing phenylalanine or tryptophan. A D gene is named only where the DNA matches it firmly. Only some rows state a clone size, as once, few, many or a class for expanded clones.

j_call,cdr3_length,v_call,d_call,clone_size,cdr3_nt,cdr3_aa
TRBJ2-7,14,TRBV5-4,TRBD1,-,TGTGCCAGCAGGTCCGGGACAGGGCCCTACGAGCAGTACTTC,CASRSGTGPYEQYF
TRBJ2-1,15,TRBV25-1,TRBD1,once,TGTGCCAGCAGTAACCGGGACAGGGGGGACAATGAGCAGTTCTTC,CASSNRDRGDNEQFF
TRBJ2-7,16,TRBV14,-,-,TGTGCCAGCAGCCAAGACTCCAGGAGGAGCTCCTACGAGCAGTACTTC,CASSQDSRRSSYEQYF
TRBJ1-6,12,TRBV28,-,-,TGTGCCACTTGGGAGGGGTCGCGGTCCCTCCACTTT,CATWEGSRSLHF
TRBJ2-3,14,TRBV6-5,-,once,TGTGCCAGCAGTTACTCGTCAGACACAGATACGCAGTATTTT,CASSYSSDTDTQYF
TRBJ1-3,16,TRBV19,-,-,TGTGCCAGTAGTCCCTCGACAGGCTTAGTAGGAAACACCATATATTTT,CASSPSTGLVGNTIYF
TRBJ2-3,14,TRBV5-1,-,-,TGCGCCAGCAGCTTGGACTTTTACACAGATACGCAGTATTTT,CASSLDFYTDTQYF
TRBJ2-7,12,TRBV6-6,-,-,TGTGTCAGCAGTTCCCGAATAGACGAGCAGTACTTC,CVSSSRIDEQYF
TRBJ2-3,15,TRBV7-2,TRBD1,-,TGTGCCAGCAGCGGACAGACAGGGGGGACAGATACGCAGTATTTT,CASSGQTGGTDTQYF
TRBJ2-3,17,TRBV9,TRBD2,-,TGTGCCAGCAGCTCCCTGGAAGGGAGGGAGAGCACAGATACGCAGTATTTT,CASSSLEGRESTDTQYF